The present entry profiles one T cell receptor (beta chain) with its context. Antigen: not known. Only in-frame clones appear in the TCRdb table, and some are missing; sequencing was by immunoSEQ multiplex PCR. The repertoire holds 25,000 to 30,000 clones, with approximately 81% as singletons. Time point noted: recipient sample about 28 days before transplant, after cytoreduction. These data are taken from a study of T cell clonotyping in hematopoietic cell transplantation. This CDR3 is built from 16 residues. The germline gives CDR1 MNHNY, CDR2 SVGAGI (reference sequence). The V and J ends lost 2 bases and 5 bases, in that order; junction bases with no gene match: 9. Study-level points and caveats: At the given depth, recipient repertoires were over 95% de novo clonotypes. Broader posttransplant TCR repertoire diversity was predicted by graft donor and pretransplant recipient Inverse Simpson Index values. After transplant, recipient diversity fell while pathologically expanded clonotypes grew through day 180. No sorting was done, leaving CD4 and CD8 contributions mixed.

The chain recombines TRBV6-6 with TRBJ1-5; 7 bases fit TRBD1. This clonotype was sampled from a middle-aged man with acute myeloid leukemia. Some clones in this sample may be carry-over from other donors' samples. The starting material was peripheral blood mononuclear cells, obtained before stem cell transplant. CDR3 DNA: TGTGCCAGCAGTTACCTGACAGGGTTCGGGGATCAGCCCCAGCATTTT. This gives the protein CASSYLTGFGDQPQHF.